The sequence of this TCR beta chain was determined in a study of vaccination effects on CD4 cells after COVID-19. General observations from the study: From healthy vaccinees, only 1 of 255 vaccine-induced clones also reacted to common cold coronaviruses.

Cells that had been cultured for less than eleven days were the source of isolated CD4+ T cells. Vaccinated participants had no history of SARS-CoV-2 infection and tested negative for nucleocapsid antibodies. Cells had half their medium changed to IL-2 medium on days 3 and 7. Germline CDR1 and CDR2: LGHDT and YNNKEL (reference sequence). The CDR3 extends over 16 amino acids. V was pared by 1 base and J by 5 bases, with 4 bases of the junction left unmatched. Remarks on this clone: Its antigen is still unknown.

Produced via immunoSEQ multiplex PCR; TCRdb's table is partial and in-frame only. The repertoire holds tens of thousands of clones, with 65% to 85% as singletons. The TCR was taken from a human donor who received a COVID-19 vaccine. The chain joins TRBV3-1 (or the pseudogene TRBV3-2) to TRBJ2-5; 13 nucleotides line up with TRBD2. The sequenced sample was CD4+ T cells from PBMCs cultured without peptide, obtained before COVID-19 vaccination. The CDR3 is CASSQGTSGRVETQYF. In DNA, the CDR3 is TGTGCCAGCAGCCAAGGGACTAGCGGGAGAGTGGAGACCCAGTACTTC.